The rows below give T cell receptor beta chains drawn from one sample of a study of blood T cell repertoires in COVID-19. Clones were read by immunoSEQ multiplex PCR, and TCRdb kept only the in-frame ones, dropping some. The table includes under 250,000 clones, 81% detected once. The sample comprised PBMCs or T cells enriched from blood (not recorded which). All receptors derive from a woman in her forties or fifties with acute COVID-19. The CDR3 runs from the conserved cysteine through the conserved F or W. A D gene is named only where the DNA matches it firmly. Clone size appears in some rows only: once, few, many, or a class for an expanded clone.

j_gene,d_gene,v_gene,abundance,CDR3nt,CDR3aa
TRBJ1-1,NA,TRBV5-1,NA,TGCGCCAGCAGCTTGGGGACAACCTCCATAGCTTTCTTT,CASSLGTTSIAFF
TRBJ1-5,NA,TRBV10-3,NA,TGTGCCATCAGTGAGCAGGGTAATCAGCCCCAGCATTTT,CAISEQGNQPQHF
TRBJ1-4,TRBD1,TRBV5-4,NA,TGTGCCAGCAGCCCGCCGGGACAGGGGAATGAAAAACTGTTTTTT,CASSPPGQGNEKLFF
TRBJ2-5,TRBD1,TRBV6-2/TRBV6-3,NA,TGTGCCAGCAGTTACCGATTTGCAGGGGGCTTTGAAAAAGAGACCCAGTACTTC,CASSYRFAGGFEKETQYF
TRBJ1-5,TRBD1,TRBV7-2,few,TGTGCCAGCAGCTCGGGACAGTATCAGCCCCAGCATTTT,CASSSGQYQPQHF
TRBJ2-3,NA,TRBV5-8,NA,TGTGCCAGCAGCTTGGGGGCAGGGCTCACGCAGTATTTT,CASSLGAGLTQYF
TRBJ1-2,NA,TRBV28,NA,TGTGCCAGCAGTTTACCCGTCGGGGACTATGGCTACACCTTC,CASSLPVGDYGYTF
TRBJ1-4,TRBD1,TRBV4-3,NA,TGCGCCAGCAGCCAAGCCCAACCCCTTGACAGGGATGAAAAACTGTTTTTT,CASSQAQPLDRDEKLFF
TRBJ2-7,NA,TRBV5-8,NA,TGTGCCAGCAACGACAACGGACTCACCTACGAGCAGTACTTC,CASNDNGLTYEQYF
TRBJ1-1,TRBD1,TRBV29-1,NA,TGCAGCGTTTTTGGGGCCGTCGGCCAGGGGGCACGAACTGAAGCTTTCTTT,CSVFGAVGQGARTEAFF
TRBJ2-7,NA,TRBV18,NA,TGTGCCAGCTCCCTGAAAGCCCTAGCTAGAGAGCAGTACTTC,CASSLKALAREQYF
TRBJ1-2,NA,TRBV7-2,NA,TGTGCCAGCAGCTTAGTCAGTAGGGGCGATGGCTACACCTTC,CASSLVSRGDGYTF
TRBJ1-5,NA,TRBV23-1,NA,TGCGCCAGCAGTCCCCCCGAAACCGCGAACAATCAGCCCCAGCATTTT,CASSPPETANNQPQHF
TRBJ1-5,NA,TRBV18,NA,TGTGCCAGCTCACCGGGTCAGGAAAATCAGCCCCAGCATTTT,CASSPGQENQPQHF
TRBJ2-7,NA,TRBV5-6,once,TGTGCCAGCAGCTTGGGGCAGGGGTTCTACGAGCAGTACTTC,CASSLGQGFYEQYF
TRBJ2-3,NA,TRBV10-3,once,TGTGCCATCAGTGAGTCTGTGGCGGGGCCTGGTACGCAGTATTTT,CAISESVAGPGTQYF
TRBJ2-3,NA,TRBV7-9,NA,TGTGCCAGCAGCTTTAGCGGACTTAGCACAGATACGCAGTATTTT,CASSFSGLSTDTQYF
TRBJ2-1,NA,TRBV28,NA,TGTGCCAGCACCGGTATTTGGGGCGGCGAGCAGTTCTTC,CASTGIWGGEQFF
TRBJ2-3,NA,TRBV10-3,NA,TGTGCCATCAGGAGGAACGGACAAGGGTCAGATACGCAGTATTTT,CAIRRNGQGSDTQYF
TRBJ1-2,TRBD1,TRBV11-3,NA,TGTGCCAGCAGCCAACCGGGACAGGGCCTCTATGGCTACACCTTC,CASSQPGQGLYGYTF
TRBJ2-7,NA,TRBV28,NA,TGTGCCAGCAGGGGAGACGCGATAAACTACGAGCAGTACTTC,CASRGDAINYEQYF
TRBJ2-7,TRBD1,TRBV11-1,NA,TGTGCCAGCACCCGAGGACAGGGGGCTTCCTACGAGCAGTACTTC,CASTRGQGASYEQYF
TRBJ2-1,NA,TRBV7-9,NA,TGTGCCAGCAGCTCACAAACCGGGGGCAATGAGCAGTTCTTC,CASSSQTGGNEQFF
TRBJ2-3,NA,TRBV7-9,NA,TGTGCCAGCAGCTTAATAACTCTTAACCTCGGGGATACGCAGTATTTT,CASSLITLNLGDTQYF
TRBJ1-2,TRBD1,TRBV11-2,NA,TGTGCCAGCAGCACGACCGGGACAGGGTACTCTGGCTACACCTTC,CASSTTGTGYSGYTF
TRBJ1-6,NA,TRBV6-4,once,TGTGCCAGCAGCTGGATCGGACTCCTGGCCAATTCACCCCTCCACTTT,CASSWIGLLANSPLHF
TRBJ2-5,TRBD2,TRBV4-2,NA,TGTGCCAGCAGCCCATCGGACCCAACTAGCGGGAGTTGGTACCAAGAGACCCAGTACTTC,CASSPSDPTSGSWYQETQYF
TRBJ2-7,NA,TRBV7-2,once,TGTGCCAGCAGCTTGCGATCGGGGTACGAGCAGTACTTC,CASSLRSGYEQYF
TRBJ2-7,NA,TRBV25-1,NA,TGTGCCAGCAACGGCAGGGGTCCCTACGAGCAGTACTTC,CASNGRGPYEQYF
TRBJ2-7,NA,TRBV5-1,NA,TGCGCCAGCAGCTTGTTGCGGGGAACCTACGAGCAGTACTTC,CASSLLRGTYEQYF
TRBJ2-2,TRBD2,TRBV6-5,few,TGTGCCACCCAGCTAGCGGGGGGGCTATCCGGGGAGCTGTTTTTT,CATQLAGGLSGELFF
TRBJ2-1,TRBD1,TRBV19,few,TGTGCCAGTAGTTTTGGACAGGTTGGTGACAATGAGCAGTTCTTC,CASSFGQVGDNEQFF
TRBJ2-7,TRBD1,TRBV28,few,TGTGCCAGCAGTTCACAGGGGACCCACTCCTACGAGCAGTACTTC,CASSSQGTHSYEQYF
TRBJ1-1,NA,TRBV12-2,NA,TGTGCAAGTCGCTTAGGTCCGAGGGATAACACTGAAGCTTTCTTT,CASRLGPRDNTEAFF
TRBJ2-5,NA,TRBV18,NA,TGTGCCAGCTCACCAATCGGACAGCAAGAGACCCAGTACTTC,CASSPIGQQETQYF
TRBJ2-1,TRBD2,TRBV11-3,NA,TGTGCCAGCAGCTTAAGCGGGGCATCCCAGTCCAATGAGCAGTTCTTC,CASSLSGASQSNEQFF
TRBJ2-7,NA,TRBV11-3,NA,TGTGCCAGCAGCTGGGGGACTGGAGCCTACGAGCAGTACTTC,CASSWGTGAYEQYF
TRBJ1-3,NA,TRBV4-1,NA,TGCGCCAGCAGCCAAGTAGGGGCCGGGGGACCTGGAAACACCATATATTTT,CASSQVGAGGPGNTIYF
TRBJ2-5,NA,TRBV18,once,TGTGCCAGCTCACGGACAATTCAAGAGACCCAGTACTTC,CASSRTIQETQYF
TRBJ1-4,NA,TRBV28,few,TGTGCCAGCAGTCTAACGGGGGAAGGTCTAGGAAAACTGTTTTTT,CASSLTGEGLGKLFF
TRBJ1-1,NA,TRBV7-6,NA,TGTGCCAGCAGCTTGAACAGGAACACTGAAGCTTTCTTT,CASSLNRNTEAFF